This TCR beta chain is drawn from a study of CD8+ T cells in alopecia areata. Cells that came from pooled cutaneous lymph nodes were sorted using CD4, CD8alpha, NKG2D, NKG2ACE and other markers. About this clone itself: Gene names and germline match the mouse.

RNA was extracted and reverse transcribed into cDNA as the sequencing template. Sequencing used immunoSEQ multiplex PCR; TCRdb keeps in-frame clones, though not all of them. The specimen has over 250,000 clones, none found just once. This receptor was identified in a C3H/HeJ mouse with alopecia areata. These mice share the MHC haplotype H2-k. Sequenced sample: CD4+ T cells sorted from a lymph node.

CDR3 bases read: TGTGCCAGCAGCCGGGACAGGGGGGGGGTCTATGCT. It codes for CASSRDRGGVYA. The complete CDR3 sequence is CASSRDRGGVYAEQFF. The chain links TRBV5 to TRBJ2-1, with 11 bases that match TRBD1. The read stops 4 residues short of the end of the CDR3; the missing end is completed from the germline J gene. J was trimmed by 3 bases and V by 4 bases; bases with no gene match: 5. CDR1 is LGHNA, CDR2 YNLKQL, per germline (reference sequence). The CDR3 extends over 16 amino acids.